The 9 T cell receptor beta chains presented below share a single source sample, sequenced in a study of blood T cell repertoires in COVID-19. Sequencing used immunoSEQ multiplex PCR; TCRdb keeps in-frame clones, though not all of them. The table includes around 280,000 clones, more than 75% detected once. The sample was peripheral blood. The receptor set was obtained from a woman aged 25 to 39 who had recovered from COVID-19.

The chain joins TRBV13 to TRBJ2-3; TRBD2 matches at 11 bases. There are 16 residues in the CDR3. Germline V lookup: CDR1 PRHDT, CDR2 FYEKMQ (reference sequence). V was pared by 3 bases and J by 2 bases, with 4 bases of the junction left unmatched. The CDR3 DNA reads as TGTGCCAGCAGCTTGCGACTAGCGGGGTACACAGATACGCAGTATTTT. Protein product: CASSLRLAGYTDTQYF. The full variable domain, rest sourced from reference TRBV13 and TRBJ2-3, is AAGVIQSPRHLIKEKRETATLKCYPIPRHDTVYWYQQGPGQDPQFLISFYEKMQSDKGSIPDRFSAQQFSDYHSELNMSSLELGDSALYFCASSLRLAGYTDTQYFGPGTRLTVL.

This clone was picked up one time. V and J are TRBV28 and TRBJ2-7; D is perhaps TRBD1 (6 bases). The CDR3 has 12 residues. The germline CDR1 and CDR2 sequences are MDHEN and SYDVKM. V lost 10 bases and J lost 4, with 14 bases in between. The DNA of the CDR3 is TGTGCCATCCAGAACAGGGAGTACGAGCAGTACTTC. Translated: CAIQNREYEQYF.

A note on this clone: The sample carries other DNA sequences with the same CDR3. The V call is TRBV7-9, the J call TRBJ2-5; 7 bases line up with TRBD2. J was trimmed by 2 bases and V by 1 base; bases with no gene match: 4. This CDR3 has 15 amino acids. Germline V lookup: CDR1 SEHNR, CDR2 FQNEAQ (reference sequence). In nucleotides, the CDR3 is TGTGCCAGCAGCTTAGTTCTCGGGGGGCAAGAGACCCAGTACTTC. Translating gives CASSLVLGGQETQYF.

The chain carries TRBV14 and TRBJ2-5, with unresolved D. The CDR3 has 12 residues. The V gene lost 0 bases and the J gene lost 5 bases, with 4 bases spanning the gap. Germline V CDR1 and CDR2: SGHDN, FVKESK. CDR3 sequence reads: CASSQDLETQYF. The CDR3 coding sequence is TGTGCCAGCAGCCAAGATCTGGAGACCCAGTACTTC.

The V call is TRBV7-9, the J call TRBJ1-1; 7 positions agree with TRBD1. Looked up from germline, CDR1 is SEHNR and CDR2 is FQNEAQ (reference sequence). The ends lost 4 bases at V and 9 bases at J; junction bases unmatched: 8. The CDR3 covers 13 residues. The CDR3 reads CASSSDRVGKAFF. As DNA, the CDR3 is TGTGCCAGCAGCTCAGACAGGGTCGGGAAAGCTTTCTTT.

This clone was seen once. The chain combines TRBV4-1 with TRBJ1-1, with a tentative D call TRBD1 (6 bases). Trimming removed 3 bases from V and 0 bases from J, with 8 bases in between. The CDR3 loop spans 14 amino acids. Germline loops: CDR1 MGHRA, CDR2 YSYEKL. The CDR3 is CASSQGALNTEAFF. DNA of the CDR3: TGCGCCAGCAGCCAGGGGGCACTGAACACTGAAGCTTTCTTT.

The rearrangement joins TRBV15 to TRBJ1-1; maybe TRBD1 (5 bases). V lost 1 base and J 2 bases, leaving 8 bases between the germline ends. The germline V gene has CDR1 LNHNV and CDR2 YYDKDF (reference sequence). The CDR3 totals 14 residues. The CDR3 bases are TGTGCCACCAGCAGAGTCAGGGTTAACACTGAAGCTTTCTTT. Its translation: CATSRVRVNTEAFF.

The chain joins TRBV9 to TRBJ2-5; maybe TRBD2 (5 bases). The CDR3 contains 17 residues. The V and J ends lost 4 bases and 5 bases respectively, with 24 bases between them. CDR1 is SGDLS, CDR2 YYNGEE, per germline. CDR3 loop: CASSPGPSRAYRETQYF. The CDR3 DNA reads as TGTGCCAGCAGCCCTGGCCCTAGCAGAGCCTACCGGGAGACCCAGTACTTC.

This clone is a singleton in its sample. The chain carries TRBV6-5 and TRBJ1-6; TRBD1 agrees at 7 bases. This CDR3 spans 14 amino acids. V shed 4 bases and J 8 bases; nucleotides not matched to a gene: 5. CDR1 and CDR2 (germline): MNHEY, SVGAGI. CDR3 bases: TGTGCCAGCAGTTTACAGGGGACCTATTCACCCCTCCACTTT. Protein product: CASSLQGTYSPLHF.